The clone carrying this TCR beta chain was observed a handful of times. This CDR3 contains 13 residues. The germline CDR1 and CDR2 sequences are SGHAT and FQNNGV. V lost 5 bases, J lost 3 bases, and 11 bases lay in between. TCRdb re-derived calls from the 5' RACE reads in MiXCR, one entry per CDR3 protein. The sample lists approximately 12,000 distinct CDR3 sequences, around 52% occurring once. Sequencing was carried out using tumor-infiltrating naive CD4+ T cells sorted from the breast tumor. Subset of the sample: naive CD4+ T cells, CD4+CD45RA+CD25-. This TCR came from a female donor with breast cancer. V usage is TRBV11-2 and J usage is TRBJ2-7, with D perhaps TRBD2 (5 bases). The CDR3 spells CASSTRRIYEQYF. CDR3 coding DNA: TGTGCCAGCAGCACTAGGAGGATCTACGAGCAGTACTTC.